This TCR beta chain was captured in a study of blood T cell repertoires in COVID-19. As for the study in general: Whether acute or convalescent, the COVID-19 samples came from the United States, Italy and Spain. PBMCs, B-cell-depleted T cells, or T cells were the source of the cDNA or gDNA that made up the material.

This clone has a handful of counts. This CDR3 contains 14 residues. Trimming removed 3 bases from V and 7 bases from J; junction bases left unmatched: 3. CDR1 and CDR2 (germline): SEHNR, FQNEAQ (reference sequence). As processed by the authors: Nucleated cell number was recorded as an estimate derived from reference gene primer amplification. Profiled with immunoSEQ multiplex PCR; TCRdb holds only in-frame clones, not every one. V and J calls and clone size are as listed in that table; D and trimming were resolved from the DNA. The data show approximately 160,000 clones, approximately 85% seen once. The chain recombines TRBV7-9 with TRBJ1-2; TRBD1 matches at 12 bases. Sample: peripheral blood. This receptor was taken from a man between 60 and 75 years old who had recovered from COVID-19. The CDR3 nucleotides are TGTGCCAGCAGCTTTGGGACAGGGGGCTTTGGCTACACCTTC. It yields the protein CASSFGTGGFGYTF.